This T cell receptor beta chain was profiled in a study of PD-L1 blockade in urothelial cancer. Overall study findings and caveats: Tumor-associated blood clones were expanded more by durable-benefit patients at 3 weeks.

Stated time point: peripheral blood 6 weeks after treatment start. All patients carried locally advanced or metastatic urothelial carcinoma. Germline values: CDR1 MNHNS, CDR2 SASEGT. J was trimmed by 7 bases and V by 2 bases; bases with no gene match: 4. There are 14 residues in the CDR3. Generated by immunoSEQ multiplex PCR, the TCRdb table keeps only in-frame clones and is missing some. The sample lists about 120,000 clones, roughly 89% occurring once. Notes on this clone: The antigen is unknown.

Material: PBMCs, obtained around atezolizumab (anti-PD-L1) treatment. The source is a man in his fifties or sixties with urothelial cancer. V gene TRBV6-1 combines with J gene TRBJ1-4; 7 positions match TRBD1. CDR3 region: CASSERGRGEKLFF. In nucleotides, the CDR3 is TGTGCCAGCAGTGAAAGGGGGCGAGGTGAAAAACTGTTTTTT.